This record concerns one T cell receptor beta chain sequence. Antigen unknown. The method was immunoSEQ multiplex PCR; TCRdb's version includes in-frame clones alone and lacks a portion of them. The data show about 100,000 clones, about 90% seen once. Germline lookup yields CDR1 SGHDT and CDR2 YYEEEE. The ends lost 4 bases at V and 7 bases at J; junction bases unmatched: 6. The length of the CDR3 is 15 residues. The data are from a study of siplizumab effects on memory and regulatory T cells. Overall study findings and caveats: Proliferating Tregs' suppressive function in siplizumab cultures went unconfirmed.

V gene TRBV5-6 combines with J gene TRBJ2-2; 11 bases are shared with TRBD1. The receptor was derived from a human donor in good health. What was sequenced was CD4+ T cells sorted from blood. The CDR3 DNA sequence: TGTGCCAGCAGCAGAAGGGACAGGGGGAGCGGGGAGCTGTTTTTT. This codes for CASSRRDRGSGELFF. The whole variable domain, remainder taken from reference TRBV5-6 and TRBJ2-2, is DAGVTQSPTHLIKTRGQQVTLRCSPKSGHDTVSWYQQALGQGPQFIFQYYEEEERQRGNFPDRFSGHQFPNYSSELNVNALLLGDSALYLCASSRRDRGSGELFFGEGSRLTVL.